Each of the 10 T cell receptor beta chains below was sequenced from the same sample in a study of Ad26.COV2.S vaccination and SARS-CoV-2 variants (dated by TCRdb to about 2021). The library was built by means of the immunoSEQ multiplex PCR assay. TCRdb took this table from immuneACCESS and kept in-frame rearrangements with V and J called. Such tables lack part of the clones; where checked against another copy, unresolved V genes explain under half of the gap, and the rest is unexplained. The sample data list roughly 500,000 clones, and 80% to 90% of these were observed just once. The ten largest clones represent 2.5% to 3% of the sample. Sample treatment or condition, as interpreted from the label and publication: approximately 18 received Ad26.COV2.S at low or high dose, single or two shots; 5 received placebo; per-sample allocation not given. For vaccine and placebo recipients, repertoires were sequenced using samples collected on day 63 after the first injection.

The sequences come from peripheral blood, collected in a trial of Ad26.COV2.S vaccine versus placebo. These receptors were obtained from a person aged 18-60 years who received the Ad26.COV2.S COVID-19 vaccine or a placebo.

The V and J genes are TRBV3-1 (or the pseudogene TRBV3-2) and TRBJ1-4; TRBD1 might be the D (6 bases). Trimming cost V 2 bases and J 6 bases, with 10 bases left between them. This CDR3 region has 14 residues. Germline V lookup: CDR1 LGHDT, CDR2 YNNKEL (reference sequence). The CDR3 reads CASSQLRQDEKLFF. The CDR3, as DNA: TGTGCCAGCAGCCAACTAAGACAGGATGAAAAACTGTTTTTT.

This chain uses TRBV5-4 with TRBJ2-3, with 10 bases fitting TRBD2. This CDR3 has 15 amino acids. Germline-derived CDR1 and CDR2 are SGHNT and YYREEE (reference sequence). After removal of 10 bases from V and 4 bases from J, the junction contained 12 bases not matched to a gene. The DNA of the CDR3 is TGTGCCGAGGGAGCGGGAGGGCCAAGGGCAGATACGCAGTATTTT. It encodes CAEGAGGPRADTQYF.

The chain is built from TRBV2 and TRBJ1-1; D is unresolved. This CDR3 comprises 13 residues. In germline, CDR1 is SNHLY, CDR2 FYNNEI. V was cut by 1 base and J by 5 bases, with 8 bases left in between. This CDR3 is CASSEGLRTEAFF. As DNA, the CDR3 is TGTGCCAGCAGTGAAGGTCTTCGGACTGAAGCTTTCTTT.

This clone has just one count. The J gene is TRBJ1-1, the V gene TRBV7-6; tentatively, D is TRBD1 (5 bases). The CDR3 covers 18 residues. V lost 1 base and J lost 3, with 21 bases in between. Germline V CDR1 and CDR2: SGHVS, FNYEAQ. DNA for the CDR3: TGTGCCAGCAGCTTAGACCCCGGGACTCCACGAACGGACACTGAAGCTTTCTTT. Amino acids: CASSLDPGTPRTDTEAFF.

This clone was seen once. The CDR3 DNA reads TGCGCCAGCAAGGGTCTAGCGGGGCAAGAGACCCAGTACTTC. This sequence encodes CASKGLAGQETQYF. The chain has TRBV5-1 and TRBJ2-5, with TRBD2 identical over 9 bases. Germline assignment: CDR1 SGHRS and CDR2 YFSETQ. The length of the CDR3 is 14 residues. V lost 6 bases and J lost 2; bases outside the gene matches: 5.

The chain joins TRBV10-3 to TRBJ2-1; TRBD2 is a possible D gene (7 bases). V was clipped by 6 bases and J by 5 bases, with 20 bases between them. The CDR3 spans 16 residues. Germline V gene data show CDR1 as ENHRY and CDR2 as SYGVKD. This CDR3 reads CAISGGARGPDNEQFF. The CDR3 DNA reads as TGTGCCATCAGCGGGGGTGCGCGGGGGCCCGACAATGAGCAGTTCTTC.

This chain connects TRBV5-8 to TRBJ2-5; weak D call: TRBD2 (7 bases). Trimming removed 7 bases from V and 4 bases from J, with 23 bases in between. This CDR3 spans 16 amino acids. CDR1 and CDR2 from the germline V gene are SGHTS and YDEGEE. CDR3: CASLRGGGRSAETQYF. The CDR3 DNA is TGTGCCAGCCTCCGCGGGGGCGGGCGATCTGCAGAGACCCAGTACTTC.

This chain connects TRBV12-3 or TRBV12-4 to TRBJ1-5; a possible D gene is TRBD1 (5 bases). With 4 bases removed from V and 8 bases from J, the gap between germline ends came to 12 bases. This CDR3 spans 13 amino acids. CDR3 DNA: TGTGCCAGCAGTTCGACCGGGGGGGAGCCCCAGCATTTT. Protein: CASSSTGGEPQHF.

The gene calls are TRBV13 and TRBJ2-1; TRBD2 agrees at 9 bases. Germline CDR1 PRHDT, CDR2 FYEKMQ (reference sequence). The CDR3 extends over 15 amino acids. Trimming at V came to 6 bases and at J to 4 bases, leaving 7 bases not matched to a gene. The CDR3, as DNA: TGTGCCAGCAGTCCAAGACTAGCGGAGTACAATGAGCAGTTCTTC. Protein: CASSPRLAEYNEQFF.

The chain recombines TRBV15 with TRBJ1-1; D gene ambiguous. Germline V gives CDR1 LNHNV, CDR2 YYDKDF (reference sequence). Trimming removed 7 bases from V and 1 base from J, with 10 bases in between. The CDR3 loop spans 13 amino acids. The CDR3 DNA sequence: TGTGCCACCAATCTTCTAGGGAACACTGAAGCTTTCTTT. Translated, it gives CATNLLGNTEAFF.